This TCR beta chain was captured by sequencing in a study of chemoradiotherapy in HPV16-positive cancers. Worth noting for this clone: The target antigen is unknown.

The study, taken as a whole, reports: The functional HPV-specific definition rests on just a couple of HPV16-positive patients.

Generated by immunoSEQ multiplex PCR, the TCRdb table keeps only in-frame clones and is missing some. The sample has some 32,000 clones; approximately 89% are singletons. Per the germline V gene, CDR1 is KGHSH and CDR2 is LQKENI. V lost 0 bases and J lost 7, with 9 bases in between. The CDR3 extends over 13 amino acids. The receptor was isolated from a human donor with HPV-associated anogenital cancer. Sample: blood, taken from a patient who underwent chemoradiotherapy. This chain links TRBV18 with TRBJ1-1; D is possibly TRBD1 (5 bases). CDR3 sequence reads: CASSPPGGIEAFF. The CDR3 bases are TGTGCCAGCTCACCACCGGGGGGGATTGAAGCTTTCTTT.